One T cell receptor beta chain is described in this entry. These data belong to a study of blood T cell repertoires in COVID-19. Generated by immunoSEQ multiplex PCR, the TCRdb table keeps only in-frame clones and is missing some. The table lists a few hundred thousand clones, more than 70% of them singletons. Sequenced material: peripheral blood. The TCR sequence derives from a woman aged 40 to 50 who had recovered from COVID-19.

This CDR3 is CASSPLGGVGNQPQHF. The CDR3, as DNA: TGTGCCAGCAGCCCCCTTGGGGGGGTCGGCAATCAGCCCCAGCATTTT. This chain uses TRBV7-2 with TRBJ1-5; weak D call: TRBD1 (5 bases). The CDR3 runs 16 residues. Germline-derived CDR1 and CDR2 are SGHTA and FQGNSA. V shed 5 bases and J shed 2 bases, with 16 bases lying between them.